This TCR beta chain was sequenced in a study of blood T cells in healthy people across ages. Study in general: Per two T cells, about one barcoded beta molecule was captured through template switching.

The study, taken as a whole, reports: Long-lived donors had more naive CD4+ cells and higher diversity than aged donors. A roughly linear fall in TCR beta diversity per million T cells was seen with increasing age.

This clonotype was seen a handful of times. Its antigen is undetermined. CDR1 and CDR2 from the germline V gene are SGHTA and FQGNSA. With 2 bases removed from V and 12 bases from J, the gap between germline ends came to 10 bases. The length of the CDR3 is 11 residues. Isolation of PBMCs gave at least 7 million cells per sample. Sample-barcoded 5' priming and a J-beta primer mix drove a second PCR of about 6 to 12 cycles. Each CDR3 protein is one row after TCRdb ran MiXCR on the 5' RACE reads. The sample lists roughly 500,000 distinct CDR3 sequences; 25% to 30% were seen once. This clonotype originated in a woman in her 70s in good health. The chain has TRBV7-2 and TRBJ1-2; D perhaps matches TRBD1 (5 bases). Specimen: blood. The CDR3 region is CASSLMGGDTF. CDR3 nucleotides: TGTGCCAGCAGCTTAATGGGGGGGGACACCTTC.